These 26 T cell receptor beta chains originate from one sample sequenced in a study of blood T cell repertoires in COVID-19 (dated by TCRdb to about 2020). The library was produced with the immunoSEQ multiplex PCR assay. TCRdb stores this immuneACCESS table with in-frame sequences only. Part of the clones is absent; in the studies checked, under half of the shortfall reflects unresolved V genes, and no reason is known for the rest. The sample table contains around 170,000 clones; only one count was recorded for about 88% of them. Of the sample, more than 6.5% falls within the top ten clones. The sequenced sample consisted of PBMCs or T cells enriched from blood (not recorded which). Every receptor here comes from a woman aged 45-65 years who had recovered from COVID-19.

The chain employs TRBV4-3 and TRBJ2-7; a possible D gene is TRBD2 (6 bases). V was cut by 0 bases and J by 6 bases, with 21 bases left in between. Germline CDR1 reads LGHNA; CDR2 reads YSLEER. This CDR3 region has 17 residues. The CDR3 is CASSQDFGAGRSVEQYF. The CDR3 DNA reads TGCGCCAGCAGCCAAGATTTTGGGGCGGGAAGGTCGGTCGAGCAGTACTTC.

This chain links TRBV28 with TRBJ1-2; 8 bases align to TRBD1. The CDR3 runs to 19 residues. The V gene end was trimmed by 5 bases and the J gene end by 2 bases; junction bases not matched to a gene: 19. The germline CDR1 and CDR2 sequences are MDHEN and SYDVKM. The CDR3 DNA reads TGTGCCAGCAGTCACCGAGGGGGGATGACAGGGGACGCCAACTATGGCTACACCTTC. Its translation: CASSHRGGMTGDANYGYTF.

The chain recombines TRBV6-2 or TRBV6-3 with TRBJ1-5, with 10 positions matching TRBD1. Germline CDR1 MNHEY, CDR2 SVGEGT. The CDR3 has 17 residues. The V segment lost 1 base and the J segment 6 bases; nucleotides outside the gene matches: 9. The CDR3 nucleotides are TGTGCCAGCAGTTACTGGGGGGGGACAGGGGCGGTTCAGCCCCAGCATTTT. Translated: CASSYWGGTGAVQPQHF.

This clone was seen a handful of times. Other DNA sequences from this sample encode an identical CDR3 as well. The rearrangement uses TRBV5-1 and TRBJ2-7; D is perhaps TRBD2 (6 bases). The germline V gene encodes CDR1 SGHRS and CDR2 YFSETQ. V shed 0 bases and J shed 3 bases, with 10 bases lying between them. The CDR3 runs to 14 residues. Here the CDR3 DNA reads TGCGCCAGCAGCTTGGAAGGCGGGAACTACGAGCAGTACTTC. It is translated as CASSLEGGNYEQYF.

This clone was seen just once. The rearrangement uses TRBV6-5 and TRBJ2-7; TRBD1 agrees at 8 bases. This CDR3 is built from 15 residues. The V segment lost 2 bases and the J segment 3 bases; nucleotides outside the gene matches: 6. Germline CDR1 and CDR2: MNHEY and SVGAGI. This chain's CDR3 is CASSYASTGVYEQYF. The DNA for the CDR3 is TGTGCCAGCAGTTACGCCTCGACAGGGGTCTACGAGCAGTACTTC.

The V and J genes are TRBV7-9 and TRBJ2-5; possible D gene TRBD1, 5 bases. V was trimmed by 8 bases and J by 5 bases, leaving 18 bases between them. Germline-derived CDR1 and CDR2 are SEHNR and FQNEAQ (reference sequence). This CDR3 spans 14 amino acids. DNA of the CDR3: TGTGCCAGCGACCCTGCAGGGAACAAGGAGACCCAGTACTTC. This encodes CASDPAGNKETQYF. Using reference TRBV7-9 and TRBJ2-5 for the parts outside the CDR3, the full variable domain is DTGVSQNPRHKITKRGQNVTFRCDPISEHNRLYWYRQTLGQGPEFLTYFQNEAQLEKSRLLSDRFSAERPKGSFSTLEIQRTEQGDSAMYLCASDPAGNKETQYFGPGTRLLVL.

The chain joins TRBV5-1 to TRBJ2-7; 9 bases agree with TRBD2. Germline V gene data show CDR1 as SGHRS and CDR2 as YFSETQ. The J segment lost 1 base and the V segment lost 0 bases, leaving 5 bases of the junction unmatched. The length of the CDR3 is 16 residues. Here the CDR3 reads CASSLAPSGASYEQYF. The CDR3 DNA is TGCGCCAGCAGCTTGGCCCCTAGCGGGGCGTCCTACGAGCAGTACTTC.

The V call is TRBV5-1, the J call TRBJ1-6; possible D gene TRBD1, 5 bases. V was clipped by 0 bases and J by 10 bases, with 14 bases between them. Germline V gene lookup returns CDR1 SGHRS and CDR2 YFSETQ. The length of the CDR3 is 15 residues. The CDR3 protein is CASSLVGGIRSPLHF. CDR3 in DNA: TGCGCCAGCAGCTTGGTGGGGGGTATAAGATCACCCCTCCACTTT.

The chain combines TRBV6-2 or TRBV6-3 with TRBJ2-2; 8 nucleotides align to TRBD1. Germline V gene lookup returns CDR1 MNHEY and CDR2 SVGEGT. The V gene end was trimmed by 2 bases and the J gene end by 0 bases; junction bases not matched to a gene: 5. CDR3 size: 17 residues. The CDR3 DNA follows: TGTGCCAGCAGTTACGGAAGGACAGGGTCGAACACCGGGGAGCTGTTTTTT. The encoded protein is CASSYGRTGSNTGELFF.

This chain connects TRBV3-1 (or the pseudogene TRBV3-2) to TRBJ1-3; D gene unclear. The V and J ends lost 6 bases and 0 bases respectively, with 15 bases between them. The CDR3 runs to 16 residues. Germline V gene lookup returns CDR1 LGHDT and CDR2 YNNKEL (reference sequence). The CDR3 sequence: CASSPFFGSSGNTIYF. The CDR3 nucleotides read TGTGCCAGCAGTCCCTTCTTCGGGAGCTCTGGAAACACCATATATTTT.

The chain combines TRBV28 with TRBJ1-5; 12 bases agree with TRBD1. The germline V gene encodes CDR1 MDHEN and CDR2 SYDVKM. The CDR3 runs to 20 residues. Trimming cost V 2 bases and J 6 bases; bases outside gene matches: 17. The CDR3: CASSLLNPPAGTGGSQPQHF. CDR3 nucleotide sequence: TGTGCCAGCAGTTTACTCAACCCTCCTGCCGGGACAGGGGGCAGTCAGCCCCAGCATTTT.

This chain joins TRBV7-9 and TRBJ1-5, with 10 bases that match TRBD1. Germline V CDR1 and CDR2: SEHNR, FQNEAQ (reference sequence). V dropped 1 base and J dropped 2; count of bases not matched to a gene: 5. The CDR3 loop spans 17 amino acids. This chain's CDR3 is CASSLGGTGVGNQPQHF. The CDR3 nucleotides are TGTGCCAGCAGCTTAGGTGGGACAGGGGTTGGCAATCAGCCCCAGCATTTT. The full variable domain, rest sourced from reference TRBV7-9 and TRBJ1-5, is DTGVSQNPRHKITKRGQNVTFRCDPISEHNRLYWYRQTLGQGPEFLTYFQNEAQLEKSRLLSDRFSAERPKGSFSTLEIQRTEQGDSAMYLCASSLGGTGVGNQPQHFGDGTRLSIL.

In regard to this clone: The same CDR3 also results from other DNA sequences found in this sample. The chain's CDR3 is CASSPTGNTEAFF. As DNA, the CDR3 is TGTGCCAGCTCACCCACGGGAAACACTGAAGCTTTCTTT. The J gene is TRBJ1-1, the V gene TRBV18, with no clear D. The germline V and J ends were trimmed by 3 bases and 2 bases, with 7 bases remaining between them. CDR1 and CDR2 (germline): KGHSH, LQKENI. The CDR3 runs 13 residues.

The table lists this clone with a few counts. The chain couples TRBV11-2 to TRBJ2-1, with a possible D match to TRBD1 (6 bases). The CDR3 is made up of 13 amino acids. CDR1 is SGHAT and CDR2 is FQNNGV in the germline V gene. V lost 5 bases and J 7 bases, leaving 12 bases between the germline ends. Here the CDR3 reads CASSMGARNEQFF. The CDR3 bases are TGTGCCAGCAGCATGGGGGCCAGGAATGAGCAGTTCTTC.

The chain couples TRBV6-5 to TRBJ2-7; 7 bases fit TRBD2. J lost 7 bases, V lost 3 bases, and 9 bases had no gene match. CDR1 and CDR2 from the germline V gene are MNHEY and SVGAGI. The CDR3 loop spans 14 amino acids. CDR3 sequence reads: CASSYEGGPGEQYF. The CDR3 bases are TGTGCCAGCAGTTATGAGGGAGGGCCGGGTGAGCAGTACTTC.

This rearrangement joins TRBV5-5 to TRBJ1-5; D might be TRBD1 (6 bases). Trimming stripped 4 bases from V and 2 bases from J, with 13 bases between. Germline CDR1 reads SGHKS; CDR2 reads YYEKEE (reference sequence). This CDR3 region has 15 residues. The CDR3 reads CASSPTGFGNQPQHF. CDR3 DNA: TGTGCCAGCAGCCCTACAGGGTTTGGCAATCAGCCCCAGCATTTT.

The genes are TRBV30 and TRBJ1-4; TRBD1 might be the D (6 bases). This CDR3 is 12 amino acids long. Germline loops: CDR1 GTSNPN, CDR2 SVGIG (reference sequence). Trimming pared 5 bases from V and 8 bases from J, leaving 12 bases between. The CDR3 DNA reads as TGTGCCTGGTCTCAGGGGTCCGAAAAACTGTTTTTT. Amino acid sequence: CAWSQGSEKLFF.

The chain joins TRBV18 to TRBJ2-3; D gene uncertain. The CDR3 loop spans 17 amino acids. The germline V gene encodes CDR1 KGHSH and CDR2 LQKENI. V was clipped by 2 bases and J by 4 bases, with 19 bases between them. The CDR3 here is CASSPAWSQEGADTQYF. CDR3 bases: TGTGCCAGCTCACCAGCCTGGTCCCAGGAAGGCGCAGATACGCAGTATTTT.

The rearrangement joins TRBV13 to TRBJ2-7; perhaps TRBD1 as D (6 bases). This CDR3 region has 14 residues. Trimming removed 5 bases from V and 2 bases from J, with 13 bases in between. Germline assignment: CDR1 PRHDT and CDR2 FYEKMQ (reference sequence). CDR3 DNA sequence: TGTGCCAGCAGCCTCCGGGACATAGCCTACGAGCAGTACTTC. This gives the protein CASSLRDIAYEQYF.

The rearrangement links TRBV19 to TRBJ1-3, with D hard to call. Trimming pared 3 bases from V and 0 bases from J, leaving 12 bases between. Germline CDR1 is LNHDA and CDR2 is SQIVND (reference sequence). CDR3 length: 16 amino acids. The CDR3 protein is CASSMARIPSGNTIYF. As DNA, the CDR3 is TGTGCCAGTAGTATGGCAAGAATACCCTCTGGAAACACCATATATTTT.

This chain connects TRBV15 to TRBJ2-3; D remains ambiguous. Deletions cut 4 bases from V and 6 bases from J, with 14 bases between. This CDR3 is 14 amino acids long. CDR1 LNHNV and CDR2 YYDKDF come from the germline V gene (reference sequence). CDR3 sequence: CATSNQIPPDTQYF. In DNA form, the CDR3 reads TGTGCCACCAGCAACCAGATACCCCCCGATACGCAGTATTTT. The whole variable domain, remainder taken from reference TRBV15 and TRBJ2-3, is DAMVIQNPRYQVTQFGKPVTLSCSQTLNHNVMYWYQQKSSQAPKLLFHYYDKDFNNEADTPDNFQSRRPNTSFCFLDIRSPGLGDTAMYLCATSNQIPPDTQYFGPGTRLTVL.

Here the CDR3 DNA reads TGTGCCAGCAGTTCCAGCGGGAGACGGTACGAGCAGTACTTC. Encoded protein: CASSSSGRRYEQYF. The genes are TRBV6-6 and TRBJ2-7; TRBD2 matches 8 bases. The ends lost 4 bases at V and 4 bases at J; junction bases unmatched: 6. CDR1 is MNHNY and CDR2 is SVGAGI in the germline V gene (reference sequence). This CDR3 is built from 14 residues.

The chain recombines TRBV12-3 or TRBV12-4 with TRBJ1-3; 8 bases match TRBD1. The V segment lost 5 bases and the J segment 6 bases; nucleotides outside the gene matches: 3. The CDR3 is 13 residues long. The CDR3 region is CASSLTGVNTIYF. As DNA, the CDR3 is TGTGCCAGCAGTCTGACAGGGGTAAACACCATATATTTT.

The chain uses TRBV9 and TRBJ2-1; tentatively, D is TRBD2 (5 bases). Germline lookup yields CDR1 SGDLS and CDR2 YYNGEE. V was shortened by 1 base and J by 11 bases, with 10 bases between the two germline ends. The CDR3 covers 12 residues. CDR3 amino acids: CASSVYEGQQFF. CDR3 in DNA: TGTGCCAGCAGCGTATACGAGGGCCAGCAGTTCTTC.

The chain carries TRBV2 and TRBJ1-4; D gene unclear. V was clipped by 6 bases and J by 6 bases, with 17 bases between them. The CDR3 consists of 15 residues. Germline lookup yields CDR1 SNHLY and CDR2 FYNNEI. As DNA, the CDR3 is TGTGCCAGCAGACCCGGACTCAACTGGCATGAAAAACTGTTTTTT. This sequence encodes CASRPGLNWHEKLFF.

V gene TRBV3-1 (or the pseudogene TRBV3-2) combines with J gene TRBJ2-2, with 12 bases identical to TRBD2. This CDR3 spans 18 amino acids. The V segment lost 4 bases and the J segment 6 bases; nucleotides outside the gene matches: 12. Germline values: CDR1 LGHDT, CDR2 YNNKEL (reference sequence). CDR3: CASSLPTTLAGGPGELFF. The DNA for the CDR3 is TGTGCCAGCAGCCTACCCACAACCCTAGCGGGAGGGCCCGGGGAGCTGTTTTTT.